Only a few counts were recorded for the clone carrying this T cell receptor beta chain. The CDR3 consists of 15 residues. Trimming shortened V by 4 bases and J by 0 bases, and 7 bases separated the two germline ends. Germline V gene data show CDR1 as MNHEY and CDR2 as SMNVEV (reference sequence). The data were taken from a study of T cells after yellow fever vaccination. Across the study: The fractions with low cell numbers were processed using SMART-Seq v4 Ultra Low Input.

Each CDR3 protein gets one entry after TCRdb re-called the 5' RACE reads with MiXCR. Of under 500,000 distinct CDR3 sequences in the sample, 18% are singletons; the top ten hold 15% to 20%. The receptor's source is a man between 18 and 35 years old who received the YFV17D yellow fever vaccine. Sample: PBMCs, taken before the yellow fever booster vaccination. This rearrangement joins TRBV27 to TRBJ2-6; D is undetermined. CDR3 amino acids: CASSSLYSGANVLTF. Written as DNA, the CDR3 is TGTGCCAGCAGTTCGCTCTACTCTGGGGCCAACGTCCTGACTTTC.